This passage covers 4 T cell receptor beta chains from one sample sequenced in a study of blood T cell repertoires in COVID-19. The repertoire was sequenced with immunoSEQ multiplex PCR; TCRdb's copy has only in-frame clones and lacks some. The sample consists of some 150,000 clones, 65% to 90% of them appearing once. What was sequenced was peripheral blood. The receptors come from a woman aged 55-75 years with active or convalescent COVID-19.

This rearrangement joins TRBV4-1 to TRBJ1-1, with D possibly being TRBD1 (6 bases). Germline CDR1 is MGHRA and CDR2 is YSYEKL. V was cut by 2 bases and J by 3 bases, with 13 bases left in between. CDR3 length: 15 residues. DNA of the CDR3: TGCGCCAGCAGCCAAAGAATACAGGGTGACACTGAAGCTTTCTTT. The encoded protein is CASSQRIQGDTEAFF.

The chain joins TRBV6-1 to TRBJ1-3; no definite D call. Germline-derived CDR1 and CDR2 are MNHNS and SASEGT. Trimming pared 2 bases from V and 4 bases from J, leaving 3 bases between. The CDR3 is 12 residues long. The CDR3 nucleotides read TGTGCCAGCAGTGAAACAGGAAACACCATATATTTT. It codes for CASSETGNTIYF.

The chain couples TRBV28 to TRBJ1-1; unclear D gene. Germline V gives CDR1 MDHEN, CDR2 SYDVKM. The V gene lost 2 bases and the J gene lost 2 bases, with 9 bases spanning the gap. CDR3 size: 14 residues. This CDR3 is CASSLQYINTEAFF. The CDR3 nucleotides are TGTGCCAGCAGTTTACAGTATATTAACACTGAAGCTTTCTTT.

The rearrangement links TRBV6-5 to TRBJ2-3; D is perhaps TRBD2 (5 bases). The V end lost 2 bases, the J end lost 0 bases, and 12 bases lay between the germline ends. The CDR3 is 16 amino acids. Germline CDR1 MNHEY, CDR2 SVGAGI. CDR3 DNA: TGTGCCAGCAGTTACGACCAGCGGACTAGCACAGATACGCAGTATTTT. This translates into CASSYDQRTSTDTQYF.